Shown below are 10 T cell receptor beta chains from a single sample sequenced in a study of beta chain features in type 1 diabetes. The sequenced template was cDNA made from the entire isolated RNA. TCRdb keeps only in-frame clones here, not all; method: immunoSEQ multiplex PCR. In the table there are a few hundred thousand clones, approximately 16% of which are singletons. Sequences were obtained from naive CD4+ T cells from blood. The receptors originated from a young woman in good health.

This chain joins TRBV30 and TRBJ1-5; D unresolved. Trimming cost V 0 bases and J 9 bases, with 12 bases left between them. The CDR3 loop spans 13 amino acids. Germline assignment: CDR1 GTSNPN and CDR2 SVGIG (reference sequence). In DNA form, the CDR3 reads TGTGCCTGGAGTGTACTCCTTCGGGGGCCCCAGCATTTT. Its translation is CAWSVLLRGPQHF.

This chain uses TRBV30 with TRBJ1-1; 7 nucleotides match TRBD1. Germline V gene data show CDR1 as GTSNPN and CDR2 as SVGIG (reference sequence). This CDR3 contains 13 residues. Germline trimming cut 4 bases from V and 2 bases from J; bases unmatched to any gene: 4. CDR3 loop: CAWKGQLNTEAFF. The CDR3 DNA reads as TGTGCCTGGAAGGGACAGCTAAACACTGAAGCTTTCTTT.

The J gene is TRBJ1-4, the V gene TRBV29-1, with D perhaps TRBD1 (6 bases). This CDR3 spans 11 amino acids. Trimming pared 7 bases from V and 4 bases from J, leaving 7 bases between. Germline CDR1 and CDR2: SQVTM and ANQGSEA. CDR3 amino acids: CSAGVNEKLFF. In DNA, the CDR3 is TGCAGCGCAGGGGTTAATGAAAAACTGTTTTTT. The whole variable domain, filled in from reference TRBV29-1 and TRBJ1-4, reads SAVISQKPSRDICQRGTSLTIQCQVDSQVTMMFWYRQQPGQSLTLIATANQGSEATYESGFVIDKFPISRPNLTFSTLTVSNMSPEDSSIYLCSAGVNEKLFFGSGTQLSVL.

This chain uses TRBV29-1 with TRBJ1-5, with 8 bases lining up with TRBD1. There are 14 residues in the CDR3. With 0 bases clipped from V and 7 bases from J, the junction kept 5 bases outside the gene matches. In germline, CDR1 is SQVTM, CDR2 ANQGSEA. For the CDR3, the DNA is TGCAGCGTTGAAGAGGGGAACAGGGGGCAGCCCCAGCATTTT. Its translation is CSVEEGNRGQPQHF.

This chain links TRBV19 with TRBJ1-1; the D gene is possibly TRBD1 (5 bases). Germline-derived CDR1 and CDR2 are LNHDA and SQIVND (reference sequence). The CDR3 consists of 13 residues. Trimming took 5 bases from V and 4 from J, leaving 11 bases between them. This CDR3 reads CASSHRTFTEAFF. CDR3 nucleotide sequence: TGTGCCAGTAGTCATCGGACATTCACTGAAGCTTTCTTT.

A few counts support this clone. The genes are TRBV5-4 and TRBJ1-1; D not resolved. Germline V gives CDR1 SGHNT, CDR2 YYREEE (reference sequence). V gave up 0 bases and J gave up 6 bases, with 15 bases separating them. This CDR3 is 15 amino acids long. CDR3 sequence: CASSLVPHTRAEAFF. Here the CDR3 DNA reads TGTGCCAGCAGCTTGGTCCCCCACACGCGGGCTGAAGCTTTCTTT.

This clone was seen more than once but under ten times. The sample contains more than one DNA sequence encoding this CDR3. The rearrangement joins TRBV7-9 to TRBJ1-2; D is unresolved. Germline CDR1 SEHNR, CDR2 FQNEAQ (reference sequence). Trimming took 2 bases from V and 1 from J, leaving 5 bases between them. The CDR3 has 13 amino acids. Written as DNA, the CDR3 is TGTGCCAGCAGCTTAAACAGTAACTATGGCTACACCTTC. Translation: CASSLNSNYGYTF.

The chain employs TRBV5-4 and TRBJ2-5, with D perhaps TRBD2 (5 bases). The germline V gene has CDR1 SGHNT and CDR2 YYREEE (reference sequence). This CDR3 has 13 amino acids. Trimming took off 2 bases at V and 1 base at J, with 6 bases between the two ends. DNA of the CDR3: TGTGCCAGCAGCTTCGGGGTCCAAGAGACCCAGTACTTC. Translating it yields CASSFGVQETQYF.

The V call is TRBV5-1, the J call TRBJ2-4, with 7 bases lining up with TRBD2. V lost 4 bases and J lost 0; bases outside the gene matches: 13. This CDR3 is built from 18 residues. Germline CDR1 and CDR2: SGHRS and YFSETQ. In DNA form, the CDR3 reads TGCGCCAGCAGCGCCACTGCCGGGACTACCCTAGCCAAAAACATTCAGTACTTC. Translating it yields CASSATAGTTLAKNIQYF.

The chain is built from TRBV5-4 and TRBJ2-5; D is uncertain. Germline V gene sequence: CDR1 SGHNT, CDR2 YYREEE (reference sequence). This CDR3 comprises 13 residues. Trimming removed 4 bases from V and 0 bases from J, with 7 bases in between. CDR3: CASSNTNQETQYF. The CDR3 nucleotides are TGTGCCAGCAGCAATACTAACCAAGAGACCCAGTACTTC.